These 9 T cell receptor beta chains came from one sample sequenced in a study of blood T cell repertoires in COVID-19. Clones were read by immunoSEQ multiplex PCR, and TCRdb kept only the in-frame ones, dropping some. Counted here are over 80,000 clones, roughly 70% occurring once; the ten biggest clones make up 3% to 4.5%. Specimen: peripheral blood. Receptor source: a man aged 65-85 years with COVID-19, enrolled during active disease.

This clone showed up just a few times. The genes are TRBV3-1 (or the pseudogene TRBV3-2) and TRBJ2-1, with no clear D. This CDR3 contains 12 residues. V lost 1 base to trimming and J lost 9 bases, with 7 bases between them. Per germline, CDR1 LGHDT and CDR2 YNNKEL (reference sequence). The CDR3: CASSQGLFEQFF. CDR3 bases: TGTGCCAGCAGCCAAGGGCTTTTTGAGCAGTTCTTC.

The chain recombines TRBV9 with TRBJ2-1, with D maybe TRBD2 (7 bases). CDR1 is SGDLS, CDR2 YYNGEE, per germline. CDR3 size: 18 residues. Trimming cost V 3 bases and J 0 bases, with 19 bases left between them. The CDR3: CASSGPGGYQSSYNEQFF. In DNA form, the CDR3 reads TGTGCCAGCAGCGGCCCGGGGGGCTACCAGAGCTCCTACAATGAGCAGTTCTTC.

The chain is built from TRBV27 and TRBJ2-1; TRBD1 matches at 10 bases. Germline V lookup: CDR1 MNHEY, CDR2 SMNVEV (reference sequence). With 7 bases clipped from V and 4 bases from J, the junction kept 4 bases outside the gene matches. The length of the CDR3 is 14 residues. DNA for the CDR3: TGTGCCAGCAAGACAGGGGGCGCGTACAATGAGCAGTTCTTC. This gives the protein CASKTGGAYNEQFF.

About this clone itself: At one end the junction does not follow the germline gene, possibly because of a read error. CDR3 coding DNA: TGTGCCTGGAGTGTAGGCCTCGGGGGAACTGGAGCTTTCTTT. It translates to CAWSVGLGGTGAFF. The chain carries TRBV30 and TRBJ1-1; tentatively, D is TRBD1 (5 bases). The CDR3 runs 14 residues. Per germline, CDR1 GTSNPN and CDR2 SVGIG (reference sequence).

The chain carries TRBV25-1 and TRBJ1-2; D gene uncertain. CDR1 and CDR2 from the germline V gene are MGHDK and SYGVNS. V was trimmed by 1 base and J by 4 bases, leaving 16 bases between them. There are 16 residues in the CDR3. The CDR3 reads CASSELGGRFGYGYTF. The CDR3 region has the DNA TGTGCCAGCAGTGAATTGGGAGGGAGATTCGGCTATGGCTACACCTTC.

This rearrangement joins TRBV7-3 to TRBJ2-5; TRBD2 is a possible D gene (5 bases). This CDR3 is 15 amino acids long. Looked up from germline, CDR1 is SGHTA and CDR2 is FQGTGA. V was trimmed by 2 bases and J by 4 bases, leaving 14 bases between them. The CDR3 protein is CASSLLVRAGETQYF. In DNA, the CDR3 is TGTGCCAGCAGCTTACTCGTGAGGGCAGGAGAGACCCAGTACTTC.

This clone showed up many times. The rearrangement joins TRBV19 to TRBJ1-2; 8 bases are shared with TRBD1. The V gene end was trimmed by 3 bases and the J gene end by 4 bases; junction bases not matched to a gene: 7. This CDR3 has 15 residues. The germline CDR1 and CDR2 sequences are LNHDA and SQIVND (reference sequence). The CDR3 nucleotides read TGTGCCAGTAGTATCGGACAGGGACCCCTCTATGGCTACACCTTC. It codes for CASSIGQGPLYGYTF.

This clone was observed once. V gene TRBV6-5 combines with J gene TRBJ2-2, with a weak D call TRBD1 (5 bases). Trimming cost V 2 bases and J 5 bases, with 9 bases left between them. Germline lookup yields CDR1 MNHEY and CDR2 SVGAGI. This CDR3 comprises 14 residues. CDR3 in DNA: TGTGCCAGCAGTTACGGGGCTTGGACCGGGGAGCTGTTTTTT. Its protein is CASSYGAWTGELFF.

This clone was found once. The V gene is TRBV7-2, the J gene TRBJ1-3; a possible D gene is TRBD1 (6 bases). The V gene's germline CDR1 is SGHTA and CDR2 FQGNSA. With 6 bases removed from V and 8 bases from J, the gap between germline ends came to 14 bases. The CDR3 length is 13 residues. CDR3 in amino acids: CASRSQGTDTIYF. CDR3 bases: TGTGCCAGCAGGTCACAGGGAACAGACACCATATATTTT.